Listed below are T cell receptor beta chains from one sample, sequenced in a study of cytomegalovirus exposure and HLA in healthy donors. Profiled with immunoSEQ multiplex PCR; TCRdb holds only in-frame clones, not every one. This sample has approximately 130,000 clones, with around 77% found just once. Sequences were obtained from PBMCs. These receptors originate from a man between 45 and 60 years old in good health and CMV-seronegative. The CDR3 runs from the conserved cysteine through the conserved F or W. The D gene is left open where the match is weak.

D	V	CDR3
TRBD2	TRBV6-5	CASSYSSLAGSYEQYF
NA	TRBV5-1	CASSLSLMNTEAFF
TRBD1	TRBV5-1	CASSLGQAPAGELFF
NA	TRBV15	CATSGGGHNYEQYF
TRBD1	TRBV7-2	CASSLTGAGNTEAFF
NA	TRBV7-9	CASSLEGAGTEAFF
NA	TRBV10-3	CAISAQSGGVGNQPQHF
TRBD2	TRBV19	CASSLYPSGEVTDTQYF
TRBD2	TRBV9	CASSSGSSGAPDTQYF
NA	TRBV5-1	CASSLEGNSPLHF
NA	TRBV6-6	CASRGRLSPRDTQYF
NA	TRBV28	CASSFGGGTDTQYF
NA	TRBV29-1	CSAHREMNTEAFF
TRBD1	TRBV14	CASSHGGTGGIVYGYTF
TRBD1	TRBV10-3	CAISAGGTTYNEQFF
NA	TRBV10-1	CASSDEQLGKTDTQYF
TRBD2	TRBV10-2	CASSESTSENYEQYF
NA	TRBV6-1	CASSLEFSYNEQFF
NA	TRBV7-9	CASSLWTSTDTQYF
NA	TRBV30	CAGRRPSGANVLTF
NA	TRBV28	CASRRRALGTEAFF
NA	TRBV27	CASRQVTDSNEKLFF
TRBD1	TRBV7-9	CASSLRGPTAGELFF
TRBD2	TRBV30	CARGGLAGGTNEQFF
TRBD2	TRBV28	CASTLAGVGEQYF
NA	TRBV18	CASSPQRLQQNTGELFF
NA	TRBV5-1	CASSLITGRDTGELFF
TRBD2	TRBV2	CASIGRAGASYNEQFF
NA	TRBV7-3	CASSRAGAGTGELFF
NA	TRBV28	CASVSTASTDTQYF
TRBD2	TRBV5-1	CASSLISGRTNTGELFF
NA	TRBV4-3	CASSQSASYNEQFF
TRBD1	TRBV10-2	CASSTGTGAWGTEAFF
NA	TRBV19	CASSVAGLQPQHF
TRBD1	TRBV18	CASSPGQAQETQYF
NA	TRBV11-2	CASSLVQGPYEQYF
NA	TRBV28	CASSLLTSSGANVLTF
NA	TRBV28	CASSLQGSIDTQYF
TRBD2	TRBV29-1	CSVKTSGNEQFF
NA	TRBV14	CASSGLASTGELFF
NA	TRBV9	CASSVDLAASYEQYF
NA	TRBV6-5	CASKTPGQGQETQYF
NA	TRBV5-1	CASSFDITYEQYF
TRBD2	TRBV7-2	CASSLAWTSGRYNEQFF